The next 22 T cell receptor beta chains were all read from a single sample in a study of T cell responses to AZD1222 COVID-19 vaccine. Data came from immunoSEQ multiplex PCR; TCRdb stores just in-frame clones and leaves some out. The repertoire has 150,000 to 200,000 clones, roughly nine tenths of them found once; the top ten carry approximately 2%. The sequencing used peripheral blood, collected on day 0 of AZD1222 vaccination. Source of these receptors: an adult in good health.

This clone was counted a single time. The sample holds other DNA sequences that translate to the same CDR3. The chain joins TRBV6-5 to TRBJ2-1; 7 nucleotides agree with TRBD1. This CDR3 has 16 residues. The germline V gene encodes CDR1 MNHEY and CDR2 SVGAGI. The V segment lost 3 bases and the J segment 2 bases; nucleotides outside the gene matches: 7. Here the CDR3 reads CASSYSNRGPYNEQFF. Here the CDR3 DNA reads TGTGCCAGCAGTTATTCTAACAGGGGCCCCTACAATGAGCAGTTCTTC.

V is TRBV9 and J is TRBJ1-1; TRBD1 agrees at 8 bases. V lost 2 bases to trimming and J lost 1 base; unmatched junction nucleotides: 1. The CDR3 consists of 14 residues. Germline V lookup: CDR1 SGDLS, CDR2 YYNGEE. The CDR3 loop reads CASSVDRGNTEAFF. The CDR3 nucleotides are TGTGCCAGCAGCGTTGACAGGGGGAACACTGAAGCTTTCTTT.

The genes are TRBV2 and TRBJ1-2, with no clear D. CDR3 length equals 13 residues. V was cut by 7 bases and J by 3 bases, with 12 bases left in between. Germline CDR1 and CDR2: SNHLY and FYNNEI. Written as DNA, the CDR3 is TGTGCCAGCAAAAGGGATATCGACTATGGCTACACCTTC. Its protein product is CASKRDIDYGYTF.

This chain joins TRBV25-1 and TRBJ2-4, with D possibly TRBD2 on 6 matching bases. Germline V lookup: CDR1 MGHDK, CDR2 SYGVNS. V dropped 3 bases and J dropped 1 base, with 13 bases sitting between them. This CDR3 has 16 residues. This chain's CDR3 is CASSEGLSSAKNIQYF. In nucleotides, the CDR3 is TGTGCCAGCAGTGAGGGACTGAGCTCGGCCAAAAACATTCAGTACTTC.

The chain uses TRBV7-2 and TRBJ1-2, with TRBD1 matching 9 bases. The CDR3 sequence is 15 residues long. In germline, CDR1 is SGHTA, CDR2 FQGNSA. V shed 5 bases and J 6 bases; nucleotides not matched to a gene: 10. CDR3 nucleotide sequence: TGTGCCAGCAGCGCCCGACAGGGGGTTAGGGATGGCTACACCTTC. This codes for CASSARQGVRDGYTF.

The CDR3 DNA reads TGCGCCAGCAGCCAAGTCGGGACAGGGCTCTACGAGCAGTACTTC. Protein: CASSQVGTGLYEQYF. The rearrangement uses TRBV4-1 and TRBJ2-7; 9 nucleotides match TRBD1. CDR1 and CDR2 (germline): MGHRA, YSYEKL. The V and J ends lost 1 base and 3 bases, in that order; junction bases with no gene match: 4. The length of the CDR3 is 15 residues.

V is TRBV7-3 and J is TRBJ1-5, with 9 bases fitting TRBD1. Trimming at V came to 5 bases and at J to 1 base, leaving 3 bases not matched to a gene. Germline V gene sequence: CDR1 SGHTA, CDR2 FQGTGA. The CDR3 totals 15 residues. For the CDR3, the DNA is TGTGCCAGCAGCCCGGGACAGGGCAGCAATCAGCCCCAGCATTTT. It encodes CASSPGQGSNQPQHF.

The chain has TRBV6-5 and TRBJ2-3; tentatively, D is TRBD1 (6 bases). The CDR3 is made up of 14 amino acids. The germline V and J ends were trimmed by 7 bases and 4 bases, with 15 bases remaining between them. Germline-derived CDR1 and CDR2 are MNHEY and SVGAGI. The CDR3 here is CASISGQRADTQYF. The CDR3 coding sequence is TGTGCCAGCATAAGTGGACAGCGAGCAGATACGCAGTATTTT.

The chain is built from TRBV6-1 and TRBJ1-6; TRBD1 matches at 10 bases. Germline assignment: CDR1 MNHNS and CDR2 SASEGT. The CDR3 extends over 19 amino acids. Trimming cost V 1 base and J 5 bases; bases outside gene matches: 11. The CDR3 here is CASSEGTGGDFWNNSPLHF. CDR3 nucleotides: TGTGCCAGCAGTGAAGGGACAGGGGGGGATTTTTGGAATAATTCACCCCTCCACTTT.

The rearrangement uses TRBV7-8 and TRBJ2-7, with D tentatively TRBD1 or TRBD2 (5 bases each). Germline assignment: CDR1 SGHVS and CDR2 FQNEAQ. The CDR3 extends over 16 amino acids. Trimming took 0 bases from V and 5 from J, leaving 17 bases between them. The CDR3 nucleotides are TGTGCCAGCAGCTTAGCTCTAGTCCACGGGGCTAACGAGCAGTACTTC. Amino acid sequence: CASSLALVHGANEQYF.

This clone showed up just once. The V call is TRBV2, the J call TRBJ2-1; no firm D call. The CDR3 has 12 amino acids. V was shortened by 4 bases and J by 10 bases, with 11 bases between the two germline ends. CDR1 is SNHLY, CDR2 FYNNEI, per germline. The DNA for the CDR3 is TGTGCCAGCAGTGGTATTTACCGGGAGCAGTTCTTC. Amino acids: CASSGIYREQFF.

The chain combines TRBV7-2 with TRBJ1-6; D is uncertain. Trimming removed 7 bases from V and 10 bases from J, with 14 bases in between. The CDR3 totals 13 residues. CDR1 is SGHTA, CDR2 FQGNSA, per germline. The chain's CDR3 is CASTSIGTSPLHF. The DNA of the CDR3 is TGTGCCAGCACCTCGATAGGCACCTCACCCCTCCACTTT.

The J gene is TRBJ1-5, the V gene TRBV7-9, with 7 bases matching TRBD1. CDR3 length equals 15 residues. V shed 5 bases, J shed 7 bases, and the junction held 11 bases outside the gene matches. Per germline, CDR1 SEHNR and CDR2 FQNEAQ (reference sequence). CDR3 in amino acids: CASSPDRDKGQPQHF. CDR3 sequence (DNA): TGTGCCAGCAGCCCCGACAGGGACAAAGGACAGCCCCAGCATTTT.

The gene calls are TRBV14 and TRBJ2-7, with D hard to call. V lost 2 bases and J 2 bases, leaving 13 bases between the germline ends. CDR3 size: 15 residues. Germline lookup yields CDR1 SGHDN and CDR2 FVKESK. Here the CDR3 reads CASSQQGFVAYEQYF. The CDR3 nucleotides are TGTGCCAGCAGCCAACAAGGTTTCGTGGCCTACGAGCAGTACTTC.

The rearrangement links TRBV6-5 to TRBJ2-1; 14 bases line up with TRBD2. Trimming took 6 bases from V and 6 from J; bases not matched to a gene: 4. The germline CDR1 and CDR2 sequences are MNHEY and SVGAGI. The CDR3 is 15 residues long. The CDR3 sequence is CASSRGTSGGNEQFF. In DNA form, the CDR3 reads TGTGCCAGCAGCCGAGGGACTAGCGGGGGCAATGAGCAGTTCTTC.

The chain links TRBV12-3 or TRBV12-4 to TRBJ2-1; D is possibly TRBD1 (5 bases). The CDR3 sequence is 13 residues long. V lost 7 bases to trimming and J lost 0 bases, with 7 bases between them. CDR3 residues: CASTDSSYNEQFF. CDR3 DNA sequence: TGTGCCAGCACCGACAGCTCCTACAATGAGCAGTTCTTC.

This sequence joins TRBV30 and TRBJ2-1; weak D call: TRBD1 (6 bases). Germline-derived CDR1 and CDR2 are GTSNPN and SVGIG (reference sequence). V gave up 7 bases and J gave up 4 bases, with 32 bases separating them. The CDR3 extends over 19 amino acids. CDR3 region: CALALGAGSVPLRYNEQFF. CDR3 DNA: TGTGCCTTAGCCCTGGGGGCCGGTTCGGTTCCCCTACGTTACAATGAGCAGTTCTTC.

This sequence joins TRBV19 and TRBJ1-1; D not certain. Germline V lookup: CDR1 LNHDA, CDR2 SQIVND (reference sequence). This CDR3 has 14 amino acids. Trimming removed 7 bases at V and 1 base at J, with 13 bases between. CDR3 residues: CASIRGRQNTEAFF. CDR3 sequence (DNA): TGTGCCAGTATTAGAGGGAGACAGAACACTGAAGCTTTCTTT.

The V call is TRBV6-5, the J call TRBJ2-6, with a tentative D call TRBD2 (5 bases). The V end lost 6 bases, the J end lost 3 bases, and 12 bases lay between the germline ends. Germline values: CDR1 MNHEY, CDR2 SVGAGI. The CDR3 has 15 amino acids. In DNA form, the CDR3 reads TGTGCCAGCAGGAACGGGGTTGTTGGGGCCAACGTCCTGACTTTC. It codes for CASRNGVVGANVLTF.

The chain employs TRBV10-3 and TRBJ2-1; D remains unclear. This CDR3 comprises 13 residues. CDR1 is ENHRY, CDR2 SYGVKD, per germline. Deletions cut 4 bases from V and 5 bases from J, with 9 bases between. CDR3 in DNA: TGTGCCATCAGTGGTCTAGGCGACAATGAGCAGTTCTTC. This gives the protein CAISGLGDNEQFF.

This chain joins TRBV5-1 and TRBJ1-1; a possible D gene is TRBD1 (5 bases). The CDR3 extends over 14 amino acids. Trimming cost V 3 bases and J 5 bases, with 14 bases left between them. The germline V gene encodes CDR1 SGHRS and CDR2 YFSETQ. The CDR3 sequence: CASSSGLRGTEAFF. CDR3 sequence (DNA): TGCGCCAGCAGCTCGGGGCTTCGGGGAACTGAAGCTTTCTTT.

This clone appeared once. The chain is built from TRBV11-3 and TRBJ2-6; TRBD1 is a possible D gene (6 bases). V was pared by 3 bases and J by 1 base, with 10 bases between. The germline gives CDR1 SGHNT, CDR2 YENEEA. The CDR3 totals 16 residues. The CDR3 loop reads CASSFRDISGANVLTF. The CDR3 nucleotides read TGTGCCAGCAGCTTCCGGGACATTTCTGGGGCCAACGTCCTGACTTTC.